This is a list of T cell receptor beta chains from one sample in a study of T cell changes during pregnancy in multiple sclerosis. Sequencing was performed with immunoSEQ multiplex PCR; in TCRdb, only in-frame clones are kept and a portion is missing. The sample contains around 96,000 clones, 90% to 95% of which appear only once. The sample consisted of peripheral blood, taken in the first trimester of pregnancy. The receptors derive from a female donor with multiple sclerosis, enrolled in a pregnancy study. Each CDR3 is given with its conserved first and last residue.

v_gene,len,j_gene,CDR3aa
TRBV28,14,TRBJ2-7,CASSFPNRPYEQYF
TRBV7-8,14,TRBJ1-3,CASSMTESRGTIYF
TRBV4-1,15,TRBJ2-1,CASSQEALVYNEQFF
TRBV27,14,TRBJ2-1,CASSILGTNNEQFF
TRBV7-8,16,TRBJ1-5,CASSLAGRGSNQPQHF
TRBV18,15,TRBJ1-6,CASSKEVEVNSPLHF
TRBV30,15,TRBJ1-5,CAWNHRNGEDQPQHF
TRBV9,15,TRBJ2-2,CASSDRQGGTGELFF
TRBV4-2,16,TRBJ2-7,CASSPTRLADSYEQYF
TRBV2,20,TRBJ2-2,CASSDSDLDRVILNTGELFF
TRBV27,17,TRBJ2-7,CASSLRQTGGLSYEQYF
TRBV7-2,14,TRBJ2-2,CASSGTSGTGELFF
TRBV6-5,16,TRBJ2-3,CASSYSRLAGTDTQYF
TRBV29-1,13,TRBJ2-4,CSVEIQNKNIQYF
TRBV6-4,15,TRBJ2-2,CASSDGTGRTGELFF
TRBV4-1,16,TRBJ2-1,CASSQDGSGPYNEQFF
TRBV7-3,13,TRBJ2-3,CASSSGVADTQYF
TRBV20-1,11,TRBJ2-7,CSADRVYEQYF
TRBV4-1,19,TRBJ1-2,CASSPSMIVQGKENYGYTF
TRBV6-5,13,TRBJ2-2,CASSYRHTGELFF
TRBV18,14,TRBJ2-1,CASSPPAGGDEQFF
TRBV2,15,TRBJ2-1,CASTLTSGAYNEQFF
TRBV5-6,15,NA,CASSWGTPSSYEQYF
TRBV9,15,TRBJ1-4,CASSVGGSPNEKLFF
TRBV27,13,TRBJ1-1,CASSWDTGTEAFF
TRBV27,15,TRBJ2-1,CASSPPGQGQYEQFF
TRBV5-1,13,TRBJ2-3,CASNPTGTDTQYF
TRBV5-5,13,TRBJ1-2,CASSFSGDYGYTF
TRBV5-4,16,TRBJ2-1,CASSLGDRGSYNEQFF
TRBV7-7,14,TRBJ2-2,CASSLQGDTGELFF
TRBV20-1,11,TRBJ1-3,CSASGGNTIYF